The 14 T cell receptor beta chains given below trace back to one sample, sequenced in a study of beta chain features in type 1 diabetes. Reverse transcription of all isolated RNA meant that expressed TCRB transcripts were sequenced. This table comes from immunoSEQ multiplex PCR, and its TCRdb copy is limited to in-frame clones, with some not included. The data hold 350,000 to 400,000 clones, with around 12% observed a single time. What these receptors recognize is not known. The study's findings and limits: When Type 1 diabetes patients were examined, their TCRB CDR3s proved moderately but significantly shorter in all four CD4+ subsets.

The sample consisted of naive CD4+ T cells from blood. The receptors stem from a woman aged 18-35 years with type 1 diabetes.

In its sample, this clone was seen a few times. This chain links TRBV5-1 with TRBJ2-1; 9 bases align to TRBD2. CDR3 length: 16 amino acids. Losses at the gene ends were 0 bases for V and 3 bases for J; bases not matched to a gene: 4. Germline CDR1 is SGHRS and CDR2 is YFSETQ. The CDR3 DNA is TGCGCCAGCAGCTTGGAGACTAGCGGAGACTACAATGAGCAGTTCTTC. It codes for CASSLETSGDYNEQFF.

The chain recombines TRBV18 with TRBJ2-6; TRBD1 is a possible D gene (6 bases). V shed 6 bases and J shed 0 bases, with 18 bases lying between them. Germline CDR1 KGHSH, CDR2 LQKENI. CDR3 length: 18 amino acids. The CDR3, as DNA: TGTGCCAGCTCCCTAGGGGCAGGGGCCGTCTCTGGGGCCAACGTCCTGACTTTC. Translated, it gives CASSLGAGAVSGANVLTF. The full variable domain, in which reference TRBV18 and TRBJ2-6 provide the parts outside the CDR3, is NAGVMQNPRHLVRRRGQEARLRCSPMKGHSHVYWYRQLPEEGLKFMVYLQKENIIDESGMPKERFSAEFPKEGPSILRIQQVVRGDSAAYFCASSLGAGAVSGANVLTFGAGSRLTVL.

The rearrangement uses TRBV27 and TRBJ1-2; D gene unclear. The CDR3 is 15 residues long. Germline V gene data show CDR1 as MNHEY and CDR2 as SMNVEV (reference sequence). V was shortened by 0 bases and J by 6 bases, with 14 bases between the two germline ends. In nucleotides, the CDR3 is TGTGCCAGCAGTTTATCCACACCCCGTGATAATGGCTACACCTTC. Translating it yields CASSLSTPRDNGYTF.

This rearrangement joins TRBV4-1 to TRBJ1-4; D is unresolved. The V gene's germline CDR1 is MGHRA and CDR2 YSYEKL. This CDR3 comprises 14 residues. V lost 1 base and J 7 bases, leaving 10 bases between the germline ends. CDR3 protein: CASSQAPRGEKLFF. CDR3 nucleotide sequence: TGCGCCAGCAGCCAAGCCCCGAGAGGTGAAAAACTGTTTTTT.

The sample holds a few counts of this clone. CDR3 sequence (DNA): TGTGCCAGCACGGGGGGCTACGAGCAGTACTTC. This translates into CASTGGYEQYF. The genes are TRBV7-2 and TRBJ2-7; 7 bases map to TRBD2. J was trimmed by 3 bases and V by 7 bases; bases with no gene match: 0. The CDR3 runs to 11 residues. Germline CDR1 is SGHTA and CDR2 is FQGNSA.

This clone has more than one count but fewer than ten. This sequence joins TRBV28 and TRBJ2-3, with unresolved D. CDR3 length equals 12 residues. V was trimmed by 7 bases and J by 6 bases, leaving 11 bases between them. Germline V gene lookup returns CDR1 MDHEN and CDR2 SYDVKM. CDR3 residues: CASTSSQDTQYF. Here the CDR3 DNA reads TGTGCCAGCACCTCCTCCCAGGATACGCAGTATTTT.

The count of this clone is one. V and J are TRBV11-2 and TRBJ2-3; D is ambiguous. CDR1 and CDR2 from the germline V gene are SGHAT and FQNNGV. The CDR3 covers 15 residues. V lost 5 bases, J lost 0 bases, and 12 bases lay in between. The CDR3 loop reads CASSGTTSSTDTQYF. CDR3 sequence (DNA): TGTGCCAGCAGCGGCACGACATCTAGCACAGATACGCAGTATTTT. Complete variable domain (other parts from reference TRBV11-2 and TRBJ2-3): EAGVAQSPRYKIIEKRQSVAFWCNPISGHATLYWYQQILGQGPKLLIQFQNNGVVDDSQLPKDRFSAERLKGVDSTLKIQPAKLEDSAVYLCASSGTTSSTDTQYFGPGTRLTVL.

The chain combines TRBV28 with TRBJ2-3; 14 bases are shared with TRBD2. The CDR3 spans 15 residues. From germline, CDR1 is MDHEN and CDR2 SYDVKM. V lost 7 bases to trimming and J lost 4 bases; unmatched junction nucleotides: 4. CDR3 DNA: TGTGCCAGCATTCCGACTAGCGGGAGGGCAGATACGCAGTATTTT. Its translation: CASIPTSGRADTQYF.

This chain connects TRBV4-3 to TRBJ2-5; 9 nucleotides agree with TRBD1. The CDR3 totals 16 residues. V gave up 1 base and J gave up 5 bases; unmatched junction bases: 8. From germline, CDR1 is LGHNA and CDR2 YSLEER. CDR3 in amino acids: CASSQVKMTGGETQYF. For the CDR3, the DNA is TGCGCCAGCAGCCAAGTTAAAATGACAGGGGGGGAGACCCAGTACTTC.

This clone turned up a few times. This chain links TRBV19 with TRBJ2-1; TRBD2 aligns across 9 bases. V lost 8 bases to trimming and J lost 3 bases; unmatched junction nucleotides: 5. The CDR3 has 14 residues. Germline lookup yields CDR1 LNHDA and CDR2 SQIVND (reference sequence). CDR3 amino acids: CASSSGIVYNEQFF. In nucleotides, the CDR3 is TGTGCCAGTTCTAGCGGGATCGTCTACAATGAGCAGTTCTTC. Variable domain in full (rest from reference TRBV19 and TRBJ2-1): DGGITQSPKYLFRKEGQNVTLSCEQNLNHDAMYWYRQDPGQGLRLIYYSQIVNDFQKGDIAEGYSVSREKKESFPLTVTSAQKNPTAFYLCASSSGIVYNEQFFGPGTRLTVL.

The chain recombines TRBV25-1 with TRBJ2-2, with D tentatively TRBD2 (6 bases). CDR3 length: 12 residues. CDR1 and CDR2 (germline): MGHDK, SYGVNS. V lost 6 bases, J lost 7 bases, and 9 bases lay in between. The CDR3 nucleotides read TGTGCCAGCAGGGAGGGCGTCGGGGAGCTGTTTTTT. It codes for CASREGVGELFF.

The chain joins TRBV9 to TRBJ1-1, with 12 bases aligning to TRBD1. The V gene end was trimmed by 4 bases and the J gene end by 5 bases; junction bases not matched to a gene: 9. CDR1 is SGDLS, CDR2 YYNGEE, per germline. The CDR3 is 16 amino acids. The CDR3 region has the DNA TGTGCCAGCAGCTGGGGGACAGGGGGCGCGTGGACTGAAGCTTTCTTT. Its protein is CASSWGTGGAWTEAFF.

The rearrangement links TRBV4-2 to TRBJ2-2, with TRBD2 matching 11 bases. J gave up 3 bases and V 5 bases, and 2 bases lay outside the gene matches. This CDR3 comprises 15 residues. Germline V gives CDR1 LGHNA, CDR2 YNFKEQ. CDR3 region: CASSKLAGDTGELFF. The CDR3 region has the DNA TGTGCCAGCAGCAAACTAGCGGGGGACACCGGGGAGCTGTTTTTT.

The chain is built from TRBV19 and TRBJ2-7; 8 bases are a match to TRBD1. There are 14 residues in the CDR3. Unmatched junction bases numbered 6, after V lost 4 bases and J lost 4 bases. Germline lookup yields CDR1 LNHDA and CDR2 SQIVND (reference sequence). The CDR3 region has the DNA TGTGCCAGTAGTAATCAGGGGGCGAGGTACGAGCAGTACTTC. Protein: CASSNQGARYEQYF.